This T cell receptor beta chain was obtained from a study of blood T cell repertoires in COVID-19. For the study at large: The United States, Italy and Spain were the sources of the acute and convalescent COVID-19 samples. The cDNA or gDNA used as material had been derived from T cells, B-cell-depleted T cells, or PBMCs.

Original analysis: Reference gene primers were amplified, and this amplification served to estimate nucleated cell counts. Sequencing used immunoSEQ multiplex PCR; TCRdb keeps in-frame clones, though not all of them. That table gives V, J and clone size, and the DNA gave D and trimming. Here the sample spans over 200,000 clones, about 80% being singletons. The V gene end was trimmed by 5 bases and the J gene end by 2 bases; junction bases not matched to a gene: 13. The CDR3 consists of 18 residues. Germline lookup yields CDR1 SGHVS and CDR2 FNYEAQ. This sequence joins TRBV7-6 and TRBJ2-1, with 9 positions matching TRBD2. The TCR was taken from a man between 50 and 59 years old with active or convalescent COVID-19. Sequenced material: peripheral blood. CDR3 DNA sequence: TGTGCCAGCAGCCCTCCCTGGGCTAGCGGGGAGACCTACAATGAGCAGTTCTTC. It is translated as CASSPPWASGETYNEQFF.